The sequence of this T cell receptor (beta chain) was determined in a study of T cell repertoires in cytomegalovirus infection. Study-level information: An indication of both CMV infection and matching HLA type came from public TCR beta signatures. General study findings and limits: The cumulative frequency of public TCR beta families identified carriers of CMV plus the relevant HLA. HLA-C-restricted, CMV-specific TCR beta clonotypes were dominant ex vivo.

With V trimmed by 0 bases and J by 1 base, 3 bases remained unmatched. Per the germline V gene, CDR1 is SGHRS and CDR2 is YFSETQ. CDR3 length: 16 residues. This clonotype was observed a single time. Its antigen is not known. TCRdb analysed the reads with MiXCR anew, one entry per CDR3 protein. This sample has hundreds of thousands of distinct CDR3 sequences, with less than 40% found just once. This chain links TRBV5-1 with TRBJ2-1; 8 bases align to TRBD2. Sample: PBMCs. This TCR derives from a human donor in good health (CMV status not recorded). Some clones in this sample may be carry-over from other donors' samples. CDR3 in amino acids: CASSLDPGGSYNEQFF. As DNA, the CDR3 is TGCGCCAGCAGCTTGGACCCGGGGGGGTCCTACAATGAGCAGTTCTTC.